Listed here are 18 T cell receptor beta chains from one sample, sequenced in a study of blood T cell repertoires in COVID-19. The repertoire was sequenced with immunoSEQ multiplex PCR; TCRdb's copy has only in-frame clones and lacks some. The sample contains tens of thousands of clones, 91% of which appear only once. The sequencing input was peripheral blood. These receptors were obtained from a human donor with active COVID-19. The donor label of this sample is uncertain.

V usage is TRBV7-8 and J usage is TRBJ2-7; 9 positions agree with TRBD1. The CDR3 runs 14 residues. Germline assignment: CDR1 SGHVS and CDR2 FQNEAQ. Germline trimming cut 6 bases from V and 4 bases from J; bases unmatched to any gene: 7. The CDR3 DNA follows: TGTGCCAGCAGATATGGACAGGGGATATACGAGCAGTACTTC. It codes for CASRYGQGIYEQYF.

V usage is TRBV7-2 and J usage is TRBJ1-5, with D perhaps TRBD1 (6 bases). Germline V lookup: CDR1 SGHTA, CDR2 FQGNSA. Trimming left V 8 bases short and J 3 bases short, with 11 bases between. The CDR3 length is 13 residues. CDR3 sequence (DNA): TGTGCCAGCCGGACAGAGTACAATCAGCCCCAGCATTTT. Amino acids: CASRTEYNQPQHF.

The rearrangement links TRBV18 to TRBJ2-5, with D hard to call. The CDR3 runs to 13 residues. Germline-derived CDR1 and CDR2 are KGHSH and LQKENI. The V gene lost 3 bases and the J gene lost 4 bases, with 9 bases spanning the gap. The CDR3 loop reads CASSPDLLETQYF. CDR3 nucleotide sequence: TGTGCCAGCTCACCCGACTTATTAGAGACCCAGTACTTC.

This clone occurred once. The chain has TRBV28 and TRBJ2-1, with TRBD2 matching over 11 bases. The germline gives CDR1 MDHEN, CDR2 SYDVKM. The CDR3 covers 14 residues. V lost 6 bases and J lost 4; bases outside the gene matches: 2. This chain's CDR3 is CASRGLAEYNEQFF. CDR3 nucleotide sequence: TGTGCCAGCAGGGGACTAGCGGAGTACAATGAGCAGTTCTTC.

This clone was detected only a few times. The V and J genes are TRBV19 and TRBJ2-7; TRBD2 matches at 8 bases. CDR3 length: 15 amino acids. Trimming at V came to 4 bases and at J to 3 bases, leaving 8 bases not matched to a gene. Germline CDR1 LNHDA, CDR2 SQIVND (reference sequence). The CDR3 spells CASSTPGGGFYEQYF. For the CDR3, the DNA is TGTGCCAGTAGTACCCCCGGCGGGGGGTTCTACGAGCAGTACTTC.

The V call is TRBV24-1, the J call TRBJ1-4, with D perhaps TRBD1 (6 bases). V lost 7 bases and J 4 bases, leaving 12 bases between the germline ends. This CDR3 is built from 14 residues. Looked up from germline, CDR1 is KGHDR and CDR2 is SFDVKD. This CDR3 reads CATRRQVRNEKLFF. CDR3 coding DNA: TGTGCCACCAGAAGACAGGTCCGTAATGAAAAACTGTTTTTT.

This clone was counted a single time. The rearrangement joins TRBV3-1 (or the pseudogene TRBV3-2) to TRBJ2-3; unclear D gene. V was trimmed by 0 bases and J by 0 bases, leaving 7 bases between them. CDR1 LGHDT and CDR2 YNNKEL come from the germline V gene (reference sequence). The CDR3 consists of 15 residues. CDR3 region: CASSQEARSTDTQYF. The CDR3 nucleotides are TGTGCCAGCAGCCAAGAGGCTAGAAGCACAGATACGCAGTATTTT.

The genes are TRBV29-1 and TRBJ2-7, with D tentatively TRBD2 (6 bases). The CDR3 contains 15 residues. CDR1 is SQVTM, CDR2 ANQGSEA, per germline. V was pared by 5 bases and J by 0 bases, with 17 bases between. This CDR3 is CSVSGGTFSSYEQYF. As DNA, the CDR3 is TGCAGCGTTAGTGGGGGGACTTTTAGCTCCTACGAGCAGTACTTC.

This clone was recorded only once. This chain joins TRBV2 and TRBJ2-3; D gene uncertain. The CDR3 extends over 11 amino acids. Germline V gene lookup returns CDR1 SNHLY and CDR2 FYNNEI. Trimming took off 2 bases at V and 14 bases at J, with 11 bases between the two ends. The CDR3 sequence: CASSESLGSYF. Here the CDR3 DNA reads TGTGCCAGCAGTGAATCCCTAGGTTCGTATTTT.

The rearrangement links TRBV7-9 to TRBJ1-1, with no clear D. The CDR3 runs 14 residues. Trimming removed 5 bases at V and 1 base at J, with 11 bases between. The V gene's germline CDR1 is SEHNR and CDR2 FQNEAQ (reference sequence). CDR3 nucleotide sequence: TGTGCCAGCAGCCCAAGTGGCACGAACACTGAAGCTTTCTTT. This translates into CASSPSGTNTEAFF.

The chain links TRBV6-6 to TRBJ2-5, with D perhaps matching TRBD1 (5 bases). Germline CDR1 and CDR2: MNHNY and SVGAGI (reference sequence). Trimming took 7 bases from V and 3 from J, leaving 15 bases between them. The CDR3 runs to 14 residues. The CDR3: CASTWTPWEETQYF. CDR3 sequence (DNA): TGTGCCAGCACATGGACACCCTGGGAAGAGACCCAGTACTTC.

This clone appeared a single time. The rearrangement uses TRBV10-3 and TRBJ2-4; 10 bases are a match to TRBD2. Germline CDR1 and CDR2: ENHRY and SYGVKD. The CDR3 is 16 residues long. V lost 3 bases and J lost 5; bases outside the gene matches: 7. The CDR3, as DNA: TGTGCCATCAGTGATATTGGACTAGCGGCACAAAACATTCAGTACTTC. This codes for CAISDIGLAAQNIQYF.

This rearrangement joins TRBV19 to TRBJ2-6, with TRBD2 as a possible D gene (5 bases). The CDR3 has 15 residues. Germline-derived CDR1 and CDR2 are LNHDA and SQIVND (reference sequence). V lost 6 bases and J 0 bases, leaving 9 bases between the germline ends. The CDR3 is CASRPGSSGANVLTF. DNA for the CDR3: TGTGCCAGTAGGCCGGGGAGCTCTGGGGCCAACGTCCTGACTTTC.

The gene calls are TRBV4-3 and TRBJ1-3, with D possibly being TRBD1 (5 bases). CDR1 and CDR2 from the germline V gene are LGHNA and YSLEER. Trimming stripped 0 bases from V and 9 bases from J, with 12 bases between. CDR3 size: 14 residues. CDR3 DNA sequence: TGCGCCAGCAGCCAAGAGGGGGAGGGAGGCACCATATATTTT. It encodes CASSQEGEGGTIYF.

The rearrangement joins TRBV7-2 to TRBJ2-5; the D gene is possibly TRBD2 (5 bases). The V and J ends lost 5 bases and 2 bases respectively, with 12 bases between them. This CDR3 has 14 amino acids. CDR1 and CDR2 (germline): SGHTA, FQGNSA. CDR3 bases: TGTGCCAGCAGCCCCGGCAGCGGTCAAGAGACCCAGTACTTC. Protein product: CASSPGSGQETQYF.

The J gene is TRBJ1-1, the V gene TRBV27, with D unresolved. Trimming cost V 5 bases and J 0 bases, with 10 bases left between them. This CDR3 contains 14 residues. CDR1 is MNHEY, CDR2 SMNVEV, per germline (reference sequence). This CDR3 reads CASSRNGLNTEAFF. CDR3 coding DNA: TGTGCCAGCAGTCGTAACGGTCTGAACACTGAAGCTTTCTTT.

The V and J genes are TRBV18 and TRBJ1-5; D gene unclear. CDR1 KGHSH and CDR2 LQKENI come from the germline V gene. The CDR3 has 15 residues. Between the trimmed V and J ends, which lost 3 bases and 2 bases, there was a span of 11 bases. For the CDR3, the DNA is TGTGCCAGCTCACCTTTGGCCAATGGCAATCAGCCCCAGCATTTT. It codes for CASSPLANGNQPQHF.

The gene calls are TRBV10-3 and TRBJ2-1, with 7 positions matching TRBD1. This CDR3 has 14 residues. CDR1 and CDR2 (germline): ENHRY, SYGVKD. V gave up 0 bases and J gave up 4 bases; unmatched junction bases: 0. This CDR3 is CAISESGQYNEQFF. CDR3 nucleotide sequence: TGTGCCATCAGTGAGTCGGGACAGTACAATGAGCAGTTCTTC.